The clone carrying this TCR beta chain has at least ten counts. No antigen is known for it. These data are taken from a study of T cell repertoires in cytomegalovirus infection. Study context: Researchers turned to recently identified HLA-C-restricted CMV epitopes as well as well-studied HLA-B-restricted ones. Based on public TCR beta signatures, there were indications of CMV infection and of a matching HLA type.

Notes on the study in general: Individuals carrying CMV plus the relevant HLA were identified by cumulative frequency of public TCR beta families. Within the response measured ex vivo, HLA-C-restricted CMV-specific TCR beta clonotypes were dominant.

Using its own MiXCR run on the reads, TCRdb lists one record per CDR3 protein. Of 75,000 to 100,000 distinct CDR3 sequences listed, approximately 30% are singletons. This CDR3 comprises 13 residues. Deletions cut 3 bases from V and 8 bases from J, with 11 bases between. Germline lookup yields CDR1 MNHEY and CDR2 SMNVEV (reference sequence). The chain uses TRBV27 and TRBJ1-5, with D hard to call. The TCR comes from a human donor in good health (CMV status not recorded). Some clones in this sample may be carry-over from other donors' samples. The material sequenced was CD8+ T cells from cultured PBMCs, taken from culture after CMV antigen stimulation. The CDR3 nucleotides read TGTGCCAGCAGTTTGGCCAAGGGAGAGCCCCAGCATTTT. Residues: CASSLAKGEPQHF.